This TCR beta chain was retrieved from a study of memory CD4+ T cells and cytomegalovirus serostatus. Study-wide context: This sample comes from healthy Belgian adults, several CMV seropositive, roughly 22 seronegative. General study results and limits: CD4+ memory repertoires contained 67 of 164 reported CMV TCRbeta sequences.

Profiled with immunoSEQ multiplex PCR; TCRdb holds only in-frame clones, not every one. The sample lists tens of thousands of clones; over 65% were seen once. The sort gate was single viable CD3+CD4+CD8-CD45RO+ cells for memory CD4+ T cells. With regard to this clone: Its target is unknown.

Sequencing was carried out using memory CD4+ T cells from blood. The clonotype was recovered from an adult in good health and CMV-seronegative.

The CDR3 nucleotides read TGTGCCAGCTCACGGACTAGCGGGGGGTACAATGAGCAGTTCTTC. It encodes CASSRTSGGYNEQFF. V usage is TRBV18 and J usage is TRBJ2-1; 14 bases agree with TRBD2. CDR3 length: 15 amino acids. The V gene's germline CDR1 is KGHSH and CDR2 LQKENI. V was pared by 4 bases and J by 4 bases, with 0 bases of the junction left unmatched.